Listed here is a single T cell receptor beta chain. The sample belongs to a study of blood T cell repertoires in COVID-19. Study as a whole: T cells, B-cell-depleted T cells, or PBMCs supplied cDNA or gDNA.

All enrollees were roughly 18 to 100 years old and from about two dozen US areas. Original processing notes: For nucleated cells, counts were estimated from reference gene primer amplification. Libraries were prepared by immunoSEQ multiplex PCR; TCRdb keeps only in-frame clonotypes and omits some of them. The V and J calls and clone size come from that table; D and trimming were worked out from the DNA. The repertoire holds 200,000 to 250,000 clones, 88% seen once, with roughly 3.7% in the top ten. The source material was PBMCs or T cells enriched from blood (not recorded which). This clonotype originated in a woman aged 30 to 39 who had been exposed to COVID-19.

CDR3: CAWSVDRRNYTF. In nucleotides, the CDR3 is TGTGCCTGGAGTGTAGACAGAAGGAACTACACCTTC. The rearrangement uses TRBV30 and TRBJ1-2; D is perhaps TRBD1 (5 bases). Germline lookup yields CDR1 GTSNPN and CDR2 SVGIG (reference sequence). The CDR3 totals 12 residues. V was shortened by 0 bases and J by 10 bases, with 12 bases between the two germline ends.